Following are 14 T cell receptor beta chains from one sample sequenced in a study of identical twins. TCRdb analysed the 5' RACE reads with MiXCR anew, one entry per CDR3 protein. The sample yields around 290,000 distinct CDR3 sequences, 7.5% to 9.5% seen once. The data were also submitted as part of a second study, on yellow fever vaccine responses in identical twins.

Sequenced input: CD8+ T cells sorted from blood. The receptors here all came from a woman under 30 in good health.

This clonotype was counted at least ten times. The chain recombines TRBV29-1 with TRBJ2-5; 8 nucleotides line up with TRBD1. The germline CDR1 and CDR2 sequences are SQVTM and ANQGSEA. With 4 bases clipped from V and 0 bases from J, the junction kept 7 bases outside the gene matches. This CDR3 spans 15 amino acids. Here the CDR3 reads CSVGYRGQDQETQYF. Written as DNA, the CDR3 is TGCAGCGTTGGATACCGGGGACAGGACCAAGAGACCCAGTACTTC.

In its sample, this clonotype was seen a few times. In DNA form, the CDR3 reads TGCGCCAGCGCCCAGGGACAGAACTACGAGCAGTACTTC. This codes for CASAQGQNYEQYF. The chain has TRBV5-1 and TRBJ2-7, with TRBD1 identical over 7 bases. The CDR3 loop spans 13 amino acids. From germline, CDR1 is SGHRS and CDR2 YFSETQ. V was clipped by 7 bases and J by 3 bases; unmatched bases: 7.

This clonotype was seen ten or more times. The chain recombines TRBV4-1 with TRBJ2-7, with D perhaps TRBD2 (7 bases). V lost 4 bases and J lost 2, with 12 bases in between. The CDR3 sequence is 14 residues long. CDR1 and CDR2 from the germline V gene are MGHRA and YSYEKL. CDR3 DNA sequence: TGCGCCAGCAGCCGAGGGGGGGGACCCTACGAGCAGTACTTC. Its protein product is CASSRGGGPYEQYF.

This clonotype has a handful of counts. The chain links TRBV29-1 to TRBJ2-5; 9 nucleotides line up with TRBD1. The CDR3 is made up of 15 amino acids. V shed 0 bases and J 4 bases; nucleotides not matched to a gene: 6. In germline, CDR1 is SQVTM, CDR2 ANQGSEA. The CDR3: CSVEEYGTGLETQYF. The CDR3 DNA is TGCAGCGTTGAAGAGTACGGGACAGGGCTAGAGACCCAGTACTTC. Full variable domain (outside the CDR3, taken from reference TRBV29-1 and TRBJ2-5): SAVISQKPSRDICQRGTSLTIQCQVDSQVTMMFWYRQQPGQSLTLIATANQGSEATYESGFVIDKFPISRPNLTFSTLTVSNMSPEDSSIYLCSVEEYGTGLETQYFGPGTRLLVL.

In its sample, this clonotype was seen many times. The V call is TRBV29-1, the J call TRBJ2-7; TRBD2 matches 8 bases. Germline CDR1 and CDR2: SQVTM and ANQGSEA. With V trimmed by 4 bases and J by 2 bases, 10 bases remained unmatched. The CDR3 runs to 15 residues. Written as DNA, the CDR3 is TGCAGCGTTGCTAAGGGACTAGATGGCACCTACGAGCAGTACTTC. This gives the protein CSVAKGLDGTYEQYF.

This clonotype was recorded many times. This sequence joins TRBV20-1 and TRBJ2-1, with D maybe TRBD2 (6 bases). This CDR3 comprises 15 residues. Trimming took off 6 bases at V and 0 bases at J, with 15 bases between the two ends. CDR1 and CDR2 from the germline V gene are DFQATT and SNEGSKA (reference sequence). DNA of the CDR3: TGCAGTGCCATACCCCGGGAGAGCTCCTACAATGAGCAGTTCTTC. Translating gives CSAIPRESSYNEQFF.

The sample holds many counts of this clonotype. The CDR3 here is CASSWTSGSWDTQYF. The DNA of the CDR3 is TGTGCCAGCAGCTGGACTAGCGGGAGCTGGGATACGCAGTATTTT. The chain joins TRBV7-2 to TRBJ2-3; 13 nucleotides line up with TRBD2. V lost 4 bases and J lost 6; bases outside the gene matches: 4. The CDR3 is 15 residues long. Germline loops: CDR1 SGHTA, CDR2 FQGNSA.

There are a few counts of this clonotype. This rearrangement joins TRBV30 to TRBJ2-1; D is unresolved. Deletions cut 0 bases from V and 9 bases from J, with 12 bases between. This CDR3 is 13 amino acids long. CDR1 is GTSNPN and CDR2 is SVGIG in the germline V gene (reference sequence). The CDR3 protein is CAWSVDFQSEQFF. CDR3 DNA sequence: TGTGCCTGGAGTGTCGACTTCCAGAGTGAGCAGTTCTTC.

The CDR3 is CASAFDSYEQYF. Here the CDR3 DNA reads TGTGCCAGCGCGTTCGACTCCTACGAGCAGTACTTC. The chain joins TRBV2 to TRBJ2-7; no clear D. This CDR3 has 12 amino acids. Germline-derived CDR1 and CDR2 are SNHLY and FYNNEI. Trimming shortened V by 8 bases and J by 0 bases, and 8 bases separated the two germline ends.

In its sample, this clonotype was seen many times. The CDR3 loop reads CSVLMAGTYEQYF. The CDR3 region has the DNA TGCAGCGTTTTAATGGCAGGTACCTACGAGCAGTACTTC. The V and J genes are TRBV29-1 and TRBJ2-7, with D uncertain. V lost 5 bases to trimming and J lost 2 bases, with 13 bases between them. Germline lookup yields CDR1 SQVTM and CDR2 ANQGSEA. CDR3 length: 13 amino acids.

At least ten counts were recorded for this clonotype. This chain connects TRBV18 to TRBJ2-1; D gene ambiguous. Trimming removed 2 bases at V and 0 bases at J, with 8 bases between. In germline, CDR1 is KGHSH, CDR2 LQKENI. The CDR3 is 15 residues long. As DNA, the CDR3 is TGTGCCAGCTCACCATGGATAAGCTCCTACAATGAGCAGTTCTTC. It translates to CASSPWISSYNEQFF. Drawing the rest from reference TRBV18 and TRBJ2-1, the complete variable domain is NAGVMQNPRHLVRRRGQEARLRCSPMKGHSHVYWYRQLPEEGLKFMVYLQKENIIDESGMPKERFSAEFPKEGPSILRIQQVVRGDSAAYFCASSPWISSYNEQFFGPGTRLTVL.

The V call is TRBV27, the J call TRBJ2-1; no firm D call. Trimming removed 3 bases from V and 7 bases from J, with 10 bases in between. The germline gives CDR1 MNHEY, CDR2 SMNVEV (reference sequence). This CDR3 comprises 13 residues. CDR3 loop: CASSLALENEQFF. The CDR3 nucleotides are TGTGCCAGCAGTTTGGCTCTAGAGAATGAGCAGTTCTTC.

The genes are TRBV20-1 and TRBJ2-5, with D perhaps being TRBD1 or TRBD2 (6 bases each). Trimming cost V 0 bases and J 5 bases, with 10 bases left between them. This CDR3 is built from 13 residues. CDR1 and CDR2 from the germline V gene are DFQATT and SNEGSKA (reference sequence). The CDR3 DNA follows: TGCAGTGCTAGAGATCTGGGGGGCGAGACCCAGTACTTC. As protein: CSARDLGGETQYF.

This clonotype has just a few counts. The gene calls are TRBV28 and TRBJ2-5, with D perhaps matching TRBD2 (5 bases). V was trimmed by 4 bases and J by 0 bases, leaving 15 bases between them. Per the germline V gene, CDR1 is MDHEN and CDR2 is SYDVKM. This CDR3 spans 16 amino acids. CDR3 nucleotides: TGTGCCAGCAGTTCCCGACTAAGCGGCCACCAAGAGACCCAGTACTTC. It translates to CASSSRLSGHQETQYF.